These 22 T cell receptor beta chains came from one sample sequenced in a study of cytomegalovirus exposure and HLA in healthy donors. Both 60 Vbeta primers and 13 Jbeta primers went into the PCR. TCRdb keeps only in-frame clones here, not all; method: immunoSEQ multiplex PCR. Of 54,000 or so clones in the sample, roughly 50% were seen once. The sample was PBMCs. All receptors come from a human donor in good health.

This chain uses TRBV5-5 with TRBJ1-2, with a tentative D call TRBD1 (6 bases). Germline assignment: CDR1 SGHKS and CDR2 YYEKEE (reference sequence). The CDR3 length is 16 residues. The V and J ends lost 1 base and 6 bases respectively, with 19 bases between them. CDR3 DNA: TGTGCCAGCAGCTTGCCTGGGGACACGCGCCGGAATGGCTACACCTTC. It encodes CASSLPGDTRRNGYTF.

This clone has more than one count but fewer than ten. The chain couples TRBV4-3 to TRBJ2-7, with TRBD2 as a possible D gene (6 bases). Trimming took 8 bases from V and 1 from J, leaving 21 bases between them. Germline V gene sequence: CDR1 LGHNA, CDR2 YSLEER. The CDR3 is 16 residues long. The CDR3 DNA is TGCGCCAGCGCCCAGACCTGGGGGAGGAATTCCTACGAGCAGTACTTC. This sequence encodes CASAQTWGRNSYEQYF.

This chain connects TRBV15 to TRBJ2-5; 11 bases line up with TRBD2. Germline assignment: CDR1 LNHNV and CDR2 YYDKDF (reference sequence). The CDR3 consists of 17 residues. V shed 3 bases and J 0 bases; nucleotides not matched to a gene: 6. CDR3 region: CATSSTSGGHYQETQYF. The DNA of the CDR3 is TGTGCCACCAGCAGCACTAGCGGGGGCCATTACCAAGAGACCCAGTACTTC.

The V gene is TRBV5-4, the J gene TRBJ1-2, with 10 bases aligning to TRBD1. Germline V gene data show CDR1 as SGHNT and CDR2 as YYREEE (reference sequence). V was clipped by 0 bases and J by 4 bases; unmatched bases: 3. This CDR3 has 15 residues. The CDR3 sequence is CASSLGGTGAYGYTF. For the CDR3, the DNA is TGTGCCAGCAGCTTGGGGGGGACAGGGGCCTATGGCTACACCTTC.

The V call is TRBV14, the J call TRBJ2-1; 7 nucleotides line up with TRBD2. Germline values: CDR1 SGHDN, CDR2 FVKESK. The CDR3 has 12 amino acids. With 4 bases clipped from V and 9 bases from J, the junction kept 3 bases outside the gene matches. The DNA of the CDR3 is TGTGCCAGCAGCCCTACTAGCGTTGAGCAGTTCTTC. Amino acid sequence: CASSPTSVEQFF.

The V and J genes are TRBV15 and TRBJ1-5; a possible D gene is TRBD1 (5 bases). The CDR3 runs to 16 residues. V was pared by 1 base and J by 3 bases, with 13 bases between. CDR1 and CDR2 from the germline V gene are LNHNV and YYDKDF (reference sequence). The CDR3 protein is CATSRVGRPYNQPQHF. Here the CDR3 DNA reads TGTGCCACCAGCAGAGTGGGGCGGCCATACAATCAGCCCCAGCATTTT.

The chain is built from TRBV5-1 and TRBJ2-5, with 10 positions matching TRBD2. The last part of the DNA fits TRBJ2-7 better; the J call may be wrong. The CDR3 sequence is 15 residues long. Looked up from germline, CDR1 is SGHRS and CDR2 is YFSETQ. The CDR3 nucleotides read TGCGCCAGCAGCTTGCGGGCTAGCGGGGGTTACGAGCAGTACTTC. Encoded protein: CASSLRASGGYEQYF.

J is TRBJ1-2 and V is TRBV7-3; D is unresolved. Trimming took off 0 bases at V and 8 bases at J, with 16 bases between the two ends. Germline values: CDR1 SGHTA, CDR2 FQGTGA. The CDR3 is made up of 15 amino acids. CDR3 sequence (DNA): TGTGCCAGCAGCTTAACGGGCAGCTACCGGGAGGGCTACACCTTC. It is translated as CASSLTGSYREGYTF.

This clone is labeled medium-sized (0.01 to 0.1%). V is TRBV5-1 and J is TRBJ1-1; tentatively, D is TRBD1 (5 bases). Germline lookup yields CDR1 SGHRS and CDR2 YFSETQ. Trimming took off 1 base at V and 0 bases at J, with 13 bases between the two ends. The CDR3 length is 16 residues. CDR3 sequence (DNA): TGCGCCAGCAGCTTGATGGGCGGGGGGGTGAACACTGAAGCTTTCTTT. Amino acids: CASSLMGGGVNTEAFF.

This clone was observed once. This chain uses TRBV12-5 with TRBJ2-7; TRBD2 matches at 8 bases. Losses at the gene ends were 0 bases for V and 4 bases for J; bases not matched to a gene: 11. Germline CDR1 LGHNT, CDR2 FRNRAP. The CDR3 consists of 17 residues. CDR3 DNA sequence: TGTGCTAGTGGTTTGGTAAGGGCCGGGGGGGATTGGTACGAGCAGTACTTC. Encoded protein: CASGLVRAGGDWYEQYF.

The chain combines TRBV28 with TRBJ1-6; the match to TRBD1 covers 10 bases. With 9 bases clipped from V and 10 bases from J, the junction kept 9 bases outside the gene matches. The CDR3 extends over 14 amino acids. The V gene's germline CDR1 is MDHEN and CDR2 SYDVKM. The CDR3 DNA is TGTGCCAGTAGAGGGGGGACAGGGGAATCACCCCTCCACTTT. As protein: CASRGGTGESPLHF.

There are a few counts of this clone. Other nucleotide sequences from this sample produce the same CDR3. The chain combines TRBV20-1 with TRBJ1-2; no reliable D call. The CDR3 consists of 11 residues. The germline gives CDR1 DFQATT, CDR2 SNEGSKA (reference sequence). DNA of the CDR3: TGCAGCCTACAACTAAACTATGGCTACACCTTC. It yields the protein CSLQLNYGYTF.

V usage is TRBV7-9 and J usage is TRBJ1-4, with 10 nucleotides matching TRBD1. J gave up 4 bases and V 4 bases, and 6 bases lay outside the gene matches. CDR1 is SEHNR and CDR2 is FQNEAQ in the germline V gene (reference sequence). The CDR3 is 16 residues long. The CDR3 nucleotides are TGTGCCAGCAGCTCTACCGGGACAGGGGTTAATGAAAAACTGTTTTTT. Translated, it gives CASSSTGTGVNEKLFF.

This sequence joins TRBV10-3 and TRBJ2-7; 7 bases agree with TRBD2. This CDR3 comprises 15 residues. V lost 6 bases to trimming and J lost 1 base; unmatched junction nucleotides: 9. CDR1 and CDR2 (germline): ENHRY, SYGVKD. The CDR3 DNA reads TGTGCCATCAGGGGCACGGGGGAGGGATCCTACGAGCAGTACTTC. Protein product: CAIRGTGEGSYEQYF.

The chain joins TRBV27 to TRBJ2-2, with D possibly being TRBD1 (6 bases). The CDR3 covers 18 residues. Deletions cut 3 bases from V and 3 bases from J, with 20 bases between. CDR1 is MNHEY, CDR2 SMNVEV, per germline (reference sequence). The DNA of the CDR3 is TGTGCCAGCAGTTTGTTCGGGGTGAGGGGGTTGGACACCGGGGAGCTGTTTTTT. This gives the protein CASSLFGVRGLDTGELFF.

The chain is built from TRBV15 and TRBJ1-2, with D unresolved. This CDR3 comprises 13 residues. Germline V lookup: CDR1 LNHNV, CDR2 YYDKDF (reference sequence). V was clipped by 0 bases and J by 4 bases, with 6 bases between them. CDR3 coding DNA: TGTGCCACCAGCAGAGATGACACCTATGGCTACACCTTC. Translated, it gives CATSRDDTYGYTF.

In its sample, this clone is medium-sized. This chain links TRBV4-3 with TRBJ1-4; the D gene is possibly TRBD1 (5 bases). The CDR3 sequence is 17 residues long. Germline lookup yields CDR1 LGHNA and CDR2 YSLEER. The germline V and J ends were trimmed by 3 bases and 3 bases, with 17 bases remaining between them. The CDR3 protein is CASSQGELGEANEKLFF. Here the CDR3 DNA reads TGCGCCAGCAGCCAGGGAGAATTGGGGGAGGCTAATGAAAAACTGTTTTTT.

V and J are TRBV15 and TRBJ2-5; D possibly corresponds to TRBD1 (7 bases). With 1 base removed from V and 5 bases from J, the gap between germline ends came to 14 bases. The CDR3 spans 15 residues. CDR1 is LNHNV and CDR2 is YYDKDF in the germline V gene (reference sequence). The CDR3 sequence: CATSRGGGGGETQYF. CDR3 nucleotide sequence: TGTGCCACCAGCAGAGGCGGAGGGGGCGGGGAGACCCAGTACTTC.

V and J are TRBV18 and TRBJ2-5; 12 bases agree with TRBD2. V lost 3 bases, J lost 2 bases, and 4 bases stayed unmatched. The germline CDR1 and CDR2 sequences are KGHSH and LQKENI. There are 16 residues in the CDR3. The CDR3 reads CASSPLAGGRQETQYF. In DNA form, the CDR3 reads TGTGCCAGCTCACCTCTAGCGGGGGGGCGACAAGAGACCCAGTACTTC.

The gene calls are TRBV5-1 and TRBJ2-5, with D uncertain. The germline gives CDR1 SGHRS, CDR2 YFSETQ. Trimming shortened V by 2 bases and J by 2 bases, and 7 bases separated the two germline ends. The CDR3 length is 13 residues. The CDR3: CASSFNYQETQYF. Here the CDR3 DNA reads TGCGCCAGCAGCTTTAACTATCAAGAGACCCAGTACTTC.

This chain links TRBV27 with TRBJ2-7, with 11 positions matching TRBD1. Germline V gene sequence: CDR1 MNHEY, CDR2 SMNVEV (reference sequence). J lost 2 bases, V lost 2 bases, and 11 bases had no gene match. CDR3 size: 18 residues. The DNA for the CDR3 is TGTGCCAGCAGTTTAAGGTTTCAGACGGGACAGGGGGCCTACGAGCAGTACTTC. It is translated as CASSLRFQTGQGAYEQYF.

This clone was detected ten times or more. V usage is TRBV19 and J usage is TRBJ1-2; TRBD1 agrees at 8 bases. Germline CDR1 and CDR2: LNHDA and SQIVND (reference sequence). The J segment lost 7 bases and the V segment lost 6 bases, leaving 10 bases of the junction unmatched. The CDR3 totals 14 residues. CDR3 nucleotides: TGTGCCAGTAGCCCGGACAGGGCCTGGGGTGGCTACACCTTC. Protein product: CASSPDRAWGGYTF.